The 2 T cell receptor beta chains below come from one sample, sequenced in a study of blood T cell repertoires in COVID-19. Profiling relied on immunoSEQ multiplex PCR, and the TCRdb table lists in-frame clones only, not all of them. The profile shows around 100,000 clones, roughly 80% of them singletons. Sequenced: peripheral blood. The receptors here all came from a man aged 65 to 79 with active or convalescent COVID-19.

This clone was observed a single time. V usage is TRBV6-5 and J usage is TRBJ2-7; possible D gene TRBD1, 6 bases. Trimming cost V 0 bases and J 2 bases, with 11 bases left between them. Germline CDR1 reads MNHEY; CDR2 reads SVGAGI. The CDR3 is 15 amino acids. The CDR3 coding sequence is TGTGCCAGCAGTTACTCGGGGGCAGTACCCTACGAGCAGTACTTC. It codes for CASSYSGAVPYEQYF.

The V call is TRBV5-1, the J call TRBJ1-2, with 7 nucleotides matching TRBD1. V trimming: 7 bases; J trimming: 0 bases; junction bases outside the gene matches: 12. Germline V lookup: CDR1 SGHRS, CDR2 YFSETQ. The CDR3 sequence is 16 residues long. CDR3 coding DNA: TGCGCCAGCCGATTCCGGGACAGCCTGACTAACTATGGCTACACCTTC. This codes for CASRFRDSLTNYGYTF.